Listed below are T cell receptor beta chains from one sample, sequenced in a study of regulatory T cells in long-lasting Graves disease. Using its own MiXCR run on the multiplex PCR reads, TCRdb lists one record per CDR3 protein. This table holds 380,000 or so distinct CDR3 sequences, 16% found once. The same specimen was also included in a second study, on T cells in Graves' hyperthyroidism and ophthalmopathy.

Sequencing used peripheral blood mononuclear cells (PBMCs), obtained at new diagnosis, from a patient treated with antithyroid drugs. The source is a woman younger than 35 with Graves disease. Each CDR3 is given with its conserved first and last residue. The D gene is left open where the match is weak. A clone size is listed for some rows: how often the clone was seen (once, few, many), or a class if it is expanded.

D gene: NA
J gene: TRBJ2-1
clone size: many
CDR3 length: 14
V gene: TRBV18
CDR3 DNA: TGTGCCAGCTCACCGACTAAGAGGCTCTATGAGCAGTTCTTC
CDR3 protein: CASSPTKRLYEQFF

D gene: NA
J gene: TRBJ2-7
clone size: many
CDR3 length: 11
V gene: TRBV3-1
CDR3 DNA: TGTGCCAGCAGCCATGGGTACGAGCAGTACTTC
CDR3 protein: CASSHGYEQYF

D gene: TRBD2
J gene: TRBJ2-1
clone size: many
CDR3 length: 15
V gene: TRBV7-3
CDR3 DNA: TGTGCCAGCAGCTTAAGGGCGGGGGGGCCGCATGAGCAGTTCTTC
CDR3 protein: CASSLRAGGPHEQFF

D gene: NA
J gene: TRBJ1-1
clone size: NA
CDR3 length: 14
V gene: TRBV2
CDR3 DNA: TGTGCCAGCAGTGGGGCAGTTACGGCCACTGAAGCTTTCTTT
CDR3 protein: CASSGAVTATEAFF

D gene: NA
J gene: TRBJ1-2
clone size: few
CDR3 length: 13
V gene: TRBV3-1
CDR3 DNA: TGTGCCAGCAATAGGCAGGGTAACTATGGCTACACCTTC
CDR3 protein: CASNRQGNYGYTF

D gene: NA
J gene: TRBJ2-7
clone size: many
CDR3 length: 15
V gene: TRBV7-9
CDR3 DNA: TGTGCCAGCAGCTTCAGGGGAGGGGATACCTACGAGCAGTACTTC
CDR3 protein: CASSFRGGDTYEQYF

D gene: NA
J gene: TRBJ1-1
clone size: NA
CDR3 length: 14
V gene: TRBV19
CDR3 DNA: TGTGCCAGTAGTATTGGGCAGCGAAGCACTGAAGCTTTCTTT
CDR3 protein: CASSIGQRSTEAFF

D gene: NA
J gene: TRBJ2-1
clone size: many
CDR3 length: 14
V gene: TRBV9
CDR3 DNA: TGTGCCAGCAGCTTAGGCGGGGCAAACAATGAGCAGTTCTTC
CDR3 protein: CASSLGGANNEQFF

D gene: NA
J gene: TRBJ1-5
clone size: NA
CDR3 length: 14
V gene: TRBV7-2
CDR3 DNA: TGTGCCAGCAGCTTATCATTCGGCAATCAGCCCCAGCATTTT
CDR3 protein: CASSLSFGNQPQHF

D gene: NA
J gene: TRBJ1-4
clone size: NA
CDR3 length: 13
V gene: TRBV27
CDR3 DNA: TGTGCCAGCAGTTTATCGCAGGGAGAAAAACTGTTTTTT
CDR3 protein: CASSLSQGEKLFF

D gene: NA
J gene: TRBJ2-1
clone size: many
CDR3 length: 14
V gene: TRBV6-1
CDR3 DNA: TGTGCCAGCAGTGAAATCGGGAGCGGAGGTGAGCAGTTCTTC
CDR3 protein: CASSEIGSGGEQFF

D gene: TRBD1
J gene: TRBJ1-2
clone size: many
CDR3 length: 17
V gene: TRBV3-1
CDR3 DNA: TGTGCCAGCAGCCAAGTCGTTCGACAGGGCAGTAACTATGGCTACACCTTC
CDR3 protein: CASSQVVRQGSNYGYTF

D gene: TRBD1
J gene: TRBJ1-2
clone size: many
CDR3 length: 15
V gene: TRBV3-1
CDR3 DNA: TGTGCCAGCAGCCAACCGGGACAGGTGGGGTATGGCTACACCTTC
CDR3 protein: CASSQPGQVGYGYTF

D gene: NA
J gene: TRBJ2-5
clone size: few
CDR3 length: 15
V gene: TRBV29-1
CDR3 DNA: TGCAGCGTTGTTCAAAGGGAGAGTAATCAAGAGACCCAGTACTTC
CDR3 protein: CSVVQRESNQETQYF

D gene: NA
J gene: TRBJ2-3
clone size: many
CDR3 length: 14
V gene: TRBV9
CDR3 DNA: TGTGCCAGCAGCGTAGTAACTAGCACAGATACGCAGTATTTT
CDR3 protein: CASSVVTSTDTQYF

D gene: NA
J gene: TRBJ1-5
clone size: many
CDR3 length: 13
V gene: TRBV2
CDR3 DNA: TGTGCCAGCAGTTATACAGGGAATCAGCCCCAGCATTTT
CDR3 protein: CASSYTGNQPQHF

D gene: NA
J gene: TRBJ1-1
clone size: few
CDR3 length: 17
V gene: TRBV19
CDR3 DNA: TGTGCCAGTAGGGCCTTTAAGGCAGGGAGACTGAACACTGAAGCTTTCTTT
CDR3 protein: CASRAFKAGRLNTEAFF

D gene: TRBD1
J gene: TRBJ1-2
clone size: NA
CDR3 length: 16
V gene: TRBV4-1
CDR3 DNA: TGCGCCAGCAGCCAAGATCCCGGACAGGGGGCGCGTGGCTACACCTTC
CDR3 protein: CASSQDPGQGARGYTF

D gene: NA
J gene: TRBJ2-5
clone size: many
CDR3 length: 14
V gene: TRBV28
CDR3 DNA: TGTGCCAGCAGTTTATCGGGTTACCAAGAGACCCAGTACTTC
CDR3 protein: CASSLSGYQETQYF

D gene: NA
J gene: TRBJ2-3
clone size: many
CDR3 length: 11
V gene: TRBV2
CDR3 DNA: TGTGCCAGCTCGGGCGAAGATACGCAGTATTTT
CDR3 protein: CASSGEDTQYF

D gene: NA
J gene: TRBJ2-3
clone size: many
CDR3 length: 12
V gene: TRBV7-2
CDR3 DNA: TGTGCCAGCAGCCACGGTTCCGATACGCAGTATTTT
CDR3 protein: CASSHGSDTQYF

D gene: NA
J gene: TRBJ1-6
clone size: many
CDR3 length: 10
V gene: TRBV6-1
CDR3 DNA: TGTGCCAGCAGTGAAGCGAGGCTCCACTTT
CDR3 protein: CASSEARLHF

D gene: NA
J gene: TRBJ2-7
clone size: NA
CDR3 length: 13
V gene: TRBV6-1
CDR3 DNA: TGTGCCAGCGGGCGTGGGGGGAACACCGAGCAGTACTTC
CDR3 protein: CASGRGGNTEQYF

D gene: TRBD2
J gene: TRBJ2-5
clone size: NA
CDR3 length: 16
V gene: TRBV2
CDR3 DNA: TGTGCCAGCAGTGGAGGGCTAGCGGGAGTTACAGAGACCCAGTACTTC
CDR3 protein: CASSGGLAGVTETQYF

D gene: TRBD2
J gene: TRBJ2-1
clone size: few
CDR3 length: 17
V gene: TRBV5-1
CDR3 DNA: TGCGCCAGCAGCTTGTACCTACTAGCGGGGGGCTACAATGAGCAGTTCTTC
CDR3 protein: CASSLYLLAGGYNEQFF

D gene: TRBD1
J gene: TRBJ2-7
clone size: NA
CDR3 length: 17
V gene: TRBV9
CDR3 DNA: TGTGCCAGCAGCTCGGGGACAGGGAGAGTTGATCCCTACGAGCAGTACTTC
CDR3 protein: CASSSGTGRVDPYEQYF

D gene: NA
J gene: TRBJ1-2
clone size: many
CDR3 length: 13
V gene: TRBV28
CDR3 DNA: TGTGCCAGCAGAAATACAGGGAACTATGGCTACACCTTC
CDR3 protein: CASRNTGNYGYTF

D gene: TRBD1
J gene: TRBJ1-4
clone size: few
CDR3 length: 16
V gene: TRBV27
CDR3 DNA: TGTGCCAGCAGTTTATACAGGGGGATTACTAATGAAAAACTGTTTTTT
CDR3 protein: CASSLYRGITNEKLFF

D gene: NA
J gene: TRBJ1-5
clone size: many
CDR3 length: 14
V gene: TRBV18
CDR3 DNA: TGTGCCAGCTCACAAGCAGGGGAGGAACAGCCCCAGCATTTT
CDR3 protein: CASSQAGEEQPQHF

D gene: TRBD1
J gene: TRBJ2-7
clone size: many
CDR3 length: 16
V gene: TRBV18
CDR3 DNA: TGTGCCAGCTCATCATCCGGGACAGGGGACATCTACGAGCAGTACTTC
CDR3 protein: CASSSSGTGDIYEQYF